This T cell receptor (beta chain) was recorded in a study of T-cell memory formation after mild COVID-19. About the research overall: TCR clusters were largely donor specific. Study-wide findings and caveats: Some responding clones appeared in pre-infection memory, suggesting cross-reactive memory joined.

This clonotype was counted between two and nine times. Its target is unknown. Losses at the gene ends were 6 bases for V and 5 bases for J; bases not matched to a gene: 27. This CDR3 comprises 20 residues. TCRdb recomputed calls from the 5' RACE reads with MiXCR, one row per CDR3 protein. The sample records 180,000 or so distinct CDR3 sequences, around a tenth being singletons. The source is a man aged 18 to 30 who had mild COVID-19 (a few samples of this study predate the infection). Cell type and time point are not known. The J gene is TRBJ1-1, the V gene TRBV12-3 or TRBV12-4; 7 bases are a match to TRBD1. The specimen sequenced was PBMCs or a T cell subset sorted from them (not recorded which). This CDR3 is CASRHRPLLHRGGSSTEAFF. The CDR3 region has the DNA TGTGCCAGCAGACACCGACCCCTCCTACACAGGGGAGGAAGTTCGACTGAAGCTTTCTTT.